These T cell receptor beta chains were read from a single sample in a study of T-cell reconstitution after alpha-beta-depleted transplantation in children. One entry per CDR3 protein, called by TCRdb with MiXCR from the PCR reads. Counted here are approximately 980,000 distinct CDR3 sequences, around 30% occurring once; the ten biggest clones make up about 28%. The material sequenced was PBMCs, mostly from graft donor cells, taken 360 days after TCRalphabeta/CD19-depleted stem cell transplant. These receptors originate from a boy under two years old who had a stem cell transplant for SCID, so the T cells may come from the graft donor. Both conserved end residues are trimmed from each CDR3.

v_call: TRBV20-1
cdr3_aa: SARDRKGTYNEQF

v_call: TRBV20-1
cdr3_aa: SARIPGATNEKLF

v_call: TRBV12-3/TRBV12-4
cdr3_aa: ASSQQPSTDTQY

v_call: TRBV12-3/TRBV12-4
cdr3_aa: ASSLGPIGQALTQY

v_call: TRBV15
cdr3_aa: ATQGHLSTDTQY

v_call: TRBV5-1
cdr3_aa: ASSFGTALGDTQY

v_call: TRBV20-1
cdr3_aa: SARYGNSGQPQH

v_call: TRBV9
cdr3_aa: ASSPRQNIYEQY

v_call: TRBV4-3
cdr3_aa: ASSQPPGIAKNIQY

v_call: TRBV7-6
cdr3_aa: ASSLAEGSSYEQY

v_call: TRBV19
cdr3_aa: ASTRSGLAGGPLYNEQF

v_call: TRBV5-1
cdr3_aa: ASSSGGDRAGEKF

v_call: TRBV4-3
cdr3_aa: ASSQEYGGQGRDEQF

v_call: TRBV5-1
cdr3_aa: ASSLPEGKGLQETQY

v_call: TRBV12-3/TRBV12-4
cdr3_aa: ASSYGWYNEQF

v_call: TRBV20-1
cdr3_aa: SAQDGGGAAGELF

v_call: TRBV5-1
cdr3_aa: ASSLLVGGPHLTYEQY

v_call: TRBV12-3/TRBV12-4
cdr3_aa: ASRTAGGYNEQF

v_call: TRBV27
cdr3_aa: ASPGTGGRETQY

v_call: TRBV20-1
cdr3_aa: SARDSAGRRGYT

v_call: TRBV5-1
cdr3_aa: ASSPGLAGEHYEQY

v_call: TRBV11-2
cdr3_aa: ASSLGWVSQF

v_call: TRBV4-1
cdr3_aa: ASSPPGGDRDFSYEQY

v_call: TRBV29-1
cdr3_aa: SVVGGTSGEVQY

v_call: TRBV7-3
cdr3_aa: ASSLSQGPYPEAF

v_call: TRBV9
cdr3_aa: ASSARVVPDTQY

v_call: TRBV10-3
cdr3_aa: PISEPGTGESYEQY

v_call: TRBV4-2
cdr3_aa: ASSQGIQRVTDTQY

v_call: TRBV7-2
cdr3_aa: TSSSDSSYNEQF

v_call: TRBV4-2
cdr3_aa: ASSQARTGFYEQY

v_call: TRBV7-2
cdr3_aa: ASSLVLVGNNEQF

v_call: TRBV20-1
cdr3_aa: SARAHRPATIGQY

v_call: TRBV29-1
cdr3_aa: SVLRLLGGEQY

v_call: TRBV7-6
cdr3_aa: ASSLEGREKLF

v_call: TRBV9
cdr3_aa: ASSPAPGQETQY

v_call: TRBV15
cdr3_aa: ATSSRTSGGTGELF

v_call: TRBV20-1
cdr3_aa: SANGPAEAF

v_call: TRBV20-1
cdr3_aa: SASNDRPLTYEQY

v_call: TRBV25-1
cdr3_aa: ASSDGAVQF

v_call: TRBV3-1
cdr3_aa: ASSQRHSNQPQH

v_call: TRBV28
cdr3_aa: ASSFPGPYEQY

v_call: TRBV7-2
cdr3_aa: ASSFRTQGDTQY

v_call: TRBV5-1
cdr3_aa: ASSFKLSDTQY

v_call: TRBV15
cdr3_aa: ATSSPPGISQWDRGRRGELF

v_call: TRBV10-3
cdr3_aa: AINTDSAAYEQY

v_call: TRBV4-1
cdr3_aa: ASSQGTGASYGYT

v_call: TRBV2
cdr3_aa: ASRPEPTDTQY

v_call: TRBV20-1
cdr3_aa: SAIPGQHSGNTIY

v_call: TRBV12-3/TRBV12-4
cdr3_aa: ASSFAGATGTGGNYGYT

v_call: TRBV20-1
cdr3_aa: SARGQGAYTEAF

v_call: TRBV3-1
cdr3_aa: ASSRGLAGVPGTDTQY

v_call: TRBV2
cdr3_aa: ASSLTVGGINTEAF